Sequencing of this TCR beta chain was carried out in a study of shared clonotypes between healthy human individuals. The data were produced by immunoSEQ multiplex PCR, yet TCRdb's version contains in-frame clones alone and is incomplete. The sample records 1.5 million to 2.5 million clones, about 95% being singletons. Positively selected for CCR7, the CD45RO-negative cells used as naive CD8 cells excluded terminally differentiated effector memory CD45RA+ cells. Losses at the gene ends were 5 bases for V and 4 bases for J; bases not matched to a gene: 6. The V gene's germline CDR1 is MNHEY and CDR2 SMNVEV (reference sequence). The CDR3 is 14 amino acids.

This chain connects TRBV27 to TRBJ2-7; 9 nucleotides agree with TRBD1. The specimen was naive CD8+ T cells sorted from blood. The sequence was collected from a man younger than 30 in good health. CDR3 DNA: TGTGCCAGCAGTCCGGGACAGGGAGAATACGAGCAGTACTTC. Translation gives CASSPGQGEYEQYF.